This is a list of T cell receptor beta chains from one sample in a study of blood T cell repertoires in COVID-19. Sequencing used immunoSEQ multiplex PCR; TCRdb keeps in-frame clones, though not all of them. Of roughly 95,000 clones in the sample, roughly 80% are singletons; the top ten hold about 18%. Sequenced material: peripheral blood. The source of these receptors is a man of 80 years or more with acute or convalescent COVID-19. The CDR3 runs from the conserved cysteine through the conserved F or W. The D gene is left open where the match is weak. The listing skips clone size in some rows; elsewhere it reads once, few, many or a size class.

15	TRBJ1-1	TRBV19	.	.	TGTGCCAGTAGTATGCAGGGTAGTGGGAACACTGAAGCTTTCTTT	CASSMQGSGNTEAFF
12	TRBJ1-1	TRBV14	.	.	TGTGCCAGCAGCCAAGGGAGAGGGAAAGCTTTCTTT	CASSQGRGKAFF
11	TRBJ1-1	TRBV29-1	.	.	TGCAGCGGGCAGGGGAACACTGAAGCTTTCTTT	CSGQGNTEAFF
14	TRBJ1-6	TRBV29-1	.	.	TGCAGCGCCTCGGGGGGGACGTATAATTCACCCCTCCACTTT	CSASGGTYNSPLHF
13	TRBJ1-1	TRBV18	TRBD1	few	TGTGCCAGCTCATCCACAGGGGACACTGAAGCTTTCTTT	CASSSTGDTEAFF
14	TRBJ2-2	TRBV10-2	.	.	TGCGCCAGCAGTCGGGTTCAGAACACCGGGGAGCTGTTTTTT	CASSRVQNTGELFF
15	TRBJ2-2	TRBV5-1	.	.	TGCGCCAGCAGCTTGAGAACTTTGAACACCGGGGAGCTGTTTTTT	CASSLRTLNTGELFF
16	TRBJ1-1	TRBV11-2	.	few	TGTGCCAGCAGCTTAACGCGGGGGATCAGCTTCGCTGAAGCTTTCTTT	CASSLTRGISFAEAFF
14	TRBJ1-5	TRBV6-1	.	.	TGTGCCAGCAGTGACGGGAGACCCACCTTTTATGGACATTTT	CASSDGRPTFYGHF
16	TRBJ2-1	TRBV10-2	TRBD1	.	TGCGCCAGCAGCTTCGTTGGGACAGGGTTACGAAATGAGCAGTTCTTC	CASSFVGTGLRNEQFF
13	TRBJ1-2	TRBV30	.	few	TGTGCCTGGAGTCTATTTGGAGGGGCTGGCTACACCTTC	CAWSLFGGAGYTF
16	TRBJ2-3	TRBV14	.	.	TGTGCCAGCAGCCAAGATATTGGTAGCGGCACAGATACGCAGTATTTT	CASSQDIGSGTDTQYF
11	TRBJ1-1	TRBV20-1	.	.	TGCAGTGCAAACAAGAACACTGAAGCTTTCTTT	CSANKNTEAFF
15	TRBJ1-5	TRBV6-5	TRBD1	once	TGTGCCAGCAGCGTTGACAGGGGAGGCAATCAGCCCCAGCATTTT	CASSVDRGGNQPQHF
11	TRBJ1-1	TRBV29-1	.	.	TGCAGCGCCGTAGTCGGGGTTGAAGCTTTCTTT	CSAVVGVEAFF
14	TRBJ2-7	TRBV5-1	TRBD1	once	TGCGCCAGCAGCTCTCAGGGGGTTTCGAGCGAGCAGTACTTC	CASSSQGVSSEQYF
15	TRBJ2-1	TRBV5-1	TRBD2	.	TGCGCCAGCAGCTTGGCGGGGGGGGCCGGGAATGAGCAGTTCTTC	CASSLAGGAGNEQFF
14	TRBJ2-5	TRBV10-1	TRBD1	.	TGCGCCAGCAGTGAGTCAGGGGGCGCGGGGACCCAGTACTTC	CASSESGGAGTQYF
13	TRBJ2-5	TRBV7-9	.	.	TGTGCCAGCAGCCCCAGGGGACGGGAGACCCAGTACTTC	CASSPRGRETQYF
16	TRBJ2-2	TRBV7-2	TRBD2	.	TGTGCCAGCAGCATCGGGACTAGCGGGGTCACCGGGGAGCTGTTTTTT	CASSIGTSGVTGELFF
14	TRBJ2-3	TRBV19	.	.	TGTGCCAGTAGTTCTCAGGGATTCACAGATACGCAGTATTTT	CASSSQGFTDTQYF
17	TRBJ1-4	TRBV5-1	TRBD1	.	TGCGCCAGCAGCTTGGGGGTAGCACAGGGGGCCAATGAAAAACTGTTTTTT	CASSLGVAQGANEKLFF
17	TRBJ2-6	TRBV5-6	.	.	TGTGCCAGCACCCTTGGCCCGGTTGCGGGCGGGGCCAACGTCCTGACTTTC	CASTLGPVAGGANVLTF
12	TRBJ1-1	TRBV18	.	.	TGTGCCAGCTCACTGGTGAGCACTGAAGCTTTCTTT	CASSLVSTEAFF
13	TRBJ2-1	TRBV5-5	TRBD2	.	TGTGCCAGCCTTCTAGCGGACGACAATGAGCAGTTCTTC	CASLLADDNEQFF
17	TRBJ2-1	TRBV4-1	TRBD2	.	TGCGCCAGCAGCCAAGATCAGGCGGGAGTGGGTTACAATGAGCAGTTCTTC	CASSQDQAGVGYNEQFF
14	TRBJ1-1	TRBV5-6	.	.	TGTGCCAGCAGCTTTACAGGGCTGAACACTGAAGCTTTCTTT	CASSFTGLNTEAFF
17	TRBJ2-3	TRBV18	TRBD2	.	TGTGCCAGCTCACCAACACTAGCGGGGGGCCCCACAGATACGCAGTATTTT	CASSPTLAGGPTDTQYF
16	TRBJ2-5	TRBV7-8	TRBD2	.	TGTGCCAGCAGCTGGGGCCGGGGACTAGCTGGGGAGACCCAGTACTTC	CASSWGRGLAGETQYF
15	TRBJ2-3	TRBV5-1	.	.	TGCGCCAGCAGCTCGGAGGCGGTAAGCACAGATACGCAGTATTTT	CASSSEAVSTDTQYF
12	TRBJ2-1	TRBV12-3/TRBV12-4	.	few	TGTGCCAGCACCCCCCTGTACAATGAGCAGTTCTTC	CASTPLYNEQFF
16	TRBJ2-7	TRBV6-1	TRBD1	.	TGTGCCAGCAGTGAAAGATTCGGGACAGGGAACCACGAGCAGTACTTC	CASSERFGTGNHEQYF
15	TRBJ1-5	TRBV28	.	.	TGTGCCAGCAGTTTATCTGTGGCAGGGAATCAGCCCCAGCATTTT	CASSLSVAGNQPQHF
14	TRBJ2-3	TRBV5-4	.	.	TGTGCCAGCAGCCGAGGCACCCCCACAGATACGCAGTATTTT	CASSRGTPTDTQYF
13	TRBJ2-7	TRBV19	TRBD1	.	TGTGCCAGTAGTTTCGACAGGGGCTACGAGCAGTACTTC	CASSFDRGYEQYF
14	TRBJ2-7	TRBV27	.	.	TGTGCCAGCAGTTTTGGGCGGACAGTCGCGCGGCAGTACTTC	CASSFGRTVARQYF
14	TRBJ1-1	TRBV9	.	.	TGTGCCAGCAGCGAACCAGGGCTGGACACTGAAGCTTTCTTT	CASSEPGLDTEAFF
17	TRBJ1-1	TRBV15	TRBD1	few	TGTGCCACCAGCAGAGATCGGGACAGACCTAGGAACACTGAAGCTTTCTTT	CATSRDRDRPRNTEAFF
18	TRBJ2-6	TRBV27	.	.	TGTGCCAGCAGTCGACGTGGGGCGACCTACTCTGGGGCCAACGTCCTGACTTTC	CASSRRGATYSGANVLTF
15	TRBJ1-5	TRBV2	.	.	TGTGCCAGCAGTGAATCGCAGGGGAGCAATCAGCCCCAGCATTTT	CASSESQGSNQPQHF
15	TRBJ1-2	TRBV30	.	.	TGTGCCTGGAACAACTATCGACAGTGGAACTATGGCTACACCTTC	CAWNNYRQWNYGYTF
15	TRBJ2-6	TRBV3-1/TRBV3-2	.	.	TGTGCCAGCAGCCAATACGGGGTGGGGGCCAACGTCCTGACTTTC	CASSQYGVGANVLTF
15	TRBJ2-7	TRBV27	.	once	TGTGCCAGCCAGGTCGCGGGCACTAAAACCTACGAGCAGTACTTC	CASQVAGTKTYEQYF
15	TRBJ2-5	TRBV7-9	TRBD2	.	TGTGCCAGCAGCTTAGCCGGGACTAGCTTCGAGACCCAGTACTTC	CASSLAGTSFETQYF
14	TRBJ2-7	TRBV6-5	TRBD2	.	TGTGCCAGCAGCTCAATAGCGGGGGTGGGCGAGCAGTACTTC	CASSSIAGVGEQYF
14	TRBJ1-5	TRBV20-1	TRBD1	.	TGCAGTGCTAGTCGGACAGGGACGAATCAGCCCCAGCATTTT	CSASRTGTNQPQHF
15	TRBJ2-3	TRBV10-2	.	.	TGCGCCAGCAAATCCGAGCCCGGGGATTGGGATACGCAGTATTTT	CASKSEPGDWDTQYF
15	TRBJ1-4	TRBV20-1	.	.	TGCAGTGCTAGTTTACCCGGGACTGGGGCGAAAAAACTGTTTTTT	CSASLPGTGAKKLFF
19	TRBJ2-1	TRBV7-6	TRBD2	medium-sized	TGTGCCAGCAGCTTAGAGCAGGAATGGACTAGCGGGGGAATAAATGAGCAGTTCTTC	CASSLEQEWTSGGINEQFF
16	TRBJ2-4	TRBV3-1/TRBV3-2	.	.	TGTGCCAGCAGCCAAGATCCAGGGCGACTTGGAAACATTCAGTACTTC	CASSQDPGRLGNIQYF
16	TRBJ2-1	TRBV11-3	TRBD2	.	TGTGCCAGCAGCTCGGGACTAGCGGGAGCCGTCAATGAGCAGTTCTTC	CASSSGLAGAVNEQFF
15	TRBJ2-7	TRBV11-2	TRBD2	.	TGTGCCAGCCGCAGCTTGGGAGGGGCCACCTACGAGCAGTACTTC	CASRSLGGATYEQYF
16	TRBJ2-2	TRBV27	TRBD1	few	TGTGCCAGCAGTTTACTTCGCTCGACAGGGGCCGGGGAGCTGTTTTTT	CASSLLRSTGAGELFF
12	TRBJ2-7	TRBV10-1	.	.	TGCGCCAGCTGGAGTAGGGGAAGCGAGCAGTACTTC	CASWSRGSEQYF
12	TRBJ1-2	TRBV5-1	.	.	TGCGCCAGCAGCCCCAGGGCATCTGGCTACACCTTC	CASSPRASGYTF
16	TRBJ2-3	TRBV4-1	.	once	TGCGCCAGCAGCCAAGCAGGTTTCCGTGCCACAGATACGCAGTATTTT	CASSQAGFRATDTQYF
16	TRBJ1-2	TRBV27	TRBD1	.	TGTGCCAGCAGTCTCGGACAGGGGGCGGGTAACTATGGCTACACCTTC	CASSLGQGAGNYGYTF